The present T cell receptor beta chain was sequenced within a study of blood T cell repertoires in COVID-19. Overall study: Sample material is recorded as cDNA or gDNA derived from T cells, B-cell-depleted T cells, or PBMCs.

J was trimmed by 10 bases and V by 4 bases; bases with no gene match: 9. This CDR3 has 13 amino acids. The V gene's germline CDR1 is KGHSH and CDR2 LQKENI. Study processing details: Amplification from reference gene primers served as the basis for estimated nucleated cell counts. Clones were sequenced by immunoSEQ multiplex PCR, and TCRdb holds only the in-frame ones, with some missing. That table is the source of V, J and clone size, and D and trimming were worked out from the DNA. The profile covers 95,000 to 150,000 clones, with 81% appearing a single time and roughly 4% taken by the ten largest. Material: peripheral blood. The chain employs TRBV18 and TRBJ1-1; 7 bases are a match to TRBD1. The TCR was taken from a woman aged 45-59 years with acute or convalescent COVID-19. In DNA form, the CDR3 reads TGTGCCAGCTCACAGGGGGCCCAAAGGGGAGCTTTCTTT. Its protein product is CASSQGAQRGAFF.